These 24 T cell receptor beta chains came from one sample sequenced in a study of identical twins. TCRdb processed the 5' RACE reads anew with MiXCR; each CDR3 protein has one entry. The sample consists of 450,000 or so distinct CDR3 sequences, about 14% of them appearing once. This sample also belongs to another study, concerning yellow fever vaccine responses in identical twins.

Sequences were obtained from CD4+ T cells sorted from blood. All receptors come from a woman under 30 in good health.

This rearrangement joins TRBV28 to TRBJ2-2, with TRBD1 identical over 7 bases. The CDR3 has 16 residues. From germline, CDR1 is MDHEN and CDR2 SYDVKM. V lost 2 bases, J lost 1 base, and 4 bases stayed unmatched. The DNA of the CDR3 is TGTGCCAGCAGTTTAGTGGGACAGAAGAACACCGGGGAGCTGTTTTTT. Its translation: CASSLVGQKNTGELFF.

V and J are TRBV28 and TRBJ1-6; the match to TRBD1 covers 9 bases. Per the germline V gene, CDR1 is MDHEN and CDR2 is SYDVKM. The CDR3 extends over 15 amino acids. V dropped 6 bases and J dropped 10; count of bases not matched to a gene: 10. CDR3 region: CASRERTGAGSPLHF. CDR3 DNA sequence: TGTGCCAGCAGGGAGAGGACAGGGGCAGGATCACCCCTCCACTTT.

The CDR3 sequence is CSARGRRLAASTDTQYF. Written as DNA, the CDR3 is TGCAGTGCTAGGGGCCGGCGACTAGCAGCATCCACAGATACGCAGTATTTT. V and J are TRBV20-1 and TRBJ2-3; 7 bases are shared with TRBD2. Germline CDR1 DFQATT, CDR2 SNEGSKA (reference sequence). This CDR3 spans 17 amino acids. V lost 3 bases and J lost 2; bases outside the gene matches: 14.

A few counts support this clonotype. The chain combines TRBV7-9 with TRBJ2-7; possible D gene TRBD2, 5 bases. V was trimmed by 5 bases and J by 2 bases, leaving 16 bases between them. The CDR3 has 15 residues. Germline loops: CDR1 SEHNR, CDR2 FQNEAQ (reference sequence). For the CDR3, the DNA is TGTGCCAGCAGCGCCTGGGCTAGCACGACCTACGAGCAGTACTTC. Translating gives CASSAWASTTYEQYF.

Only a few counts were recorded for this clonotype. The rearrangement joins TRBV7-9 to TRBJ2-5; 8 positions agree with TRBD1. The CDR3 is 15 residues long. Unmatched junction bases numbered 9, after V lost 4 bases and J lost 5 bases. CDR1 is SEHNR, CDR2 FQNEAQ, per germline (reference sequence). CDR3: CASSSRTGRHETQYF. In nucleotides, the CDR3 is TGTGCCAGCAGCTCGCGGACAGGGCGGCACGAGACCCAGTACTTC.

The chain joins TRBV20-1 to TRBJ2-1; D is perhaps TRBD1 or TRBD2 (6 bases each). Germline CDR1 reads DFQATT; CDR2 reads SNEGSKA (reference sequence). The V end was cut by 3 bases, the J end by 4 bases, with 16 bases between. This CDR3 comprises 15 residues. CDR3 DNA sequence: TGCAGTGCTAGGTTCGTGGGGGGCAGATACAATGAGCAGTTCTTC. Amino acid sequence: CSARFVGGRYNEQFF.

This sequence joins TRBV20-1 and TRBJ2-2; D remains unclear. V lost 6 bases, J lost 1 base, and 12 bases lay in between. Germline V gene sequence: CDR1 DFQATT, CDR2 SNEGSKA (reference sequence). This CDR3 spans 14 amino acids. DNA of the CDR3: TGCAGTGCGAAGAGGTCCGAGAACACCGGGGAGCTGTTTTTT. Encoded protein: CSAKRSENTGELFF.

This clonotype was seen a handful of times. A junction end diverges from the germline sequence, so it may reflect a read error. This chain joins TRBV5-5 and TRBJ2-7, with 8 bases aligning to TRBD1. The CDR3 consists of 14 residues. Germline values: CDR1 SGHKS, CDR2 YYEKEE (reference sequence). Here the CDR3 DNA reads TGTGCCAGCAGCTGGAGCACGGAGGGAGAGGGACAGGAGTTC. As protein: CASSWSTEGEGQEF.

This clonotype occurred a few times. This chain uses TRBV18 with TRBJ2-2, with a possible D match to TRBD1 (5 bases). V was shortened by 3 bases and J by 7 bases, with 12 bases between the two germline ends. Germline V gene data show CDR1 as KGHSH and CDR2 as LQKENI. CDR3 length equals 14 residues. The CDR3 region is CASSPVIDSGELFF. The CDR3 DNA follows: TGTGCCAGCTCACCCGTTATAGACAGCGGGGAGCTGTTTTTT.

This clonotype was seen a handful of times. The rearrangement joins TRBV7-9 to TRBJ2-1, with D possibly TRBD2 on 5 matching bases. Germline-derived CDR1 and CDR2 are SEHNR and FQNEAQ (reference sequence). CDR3 length: 13 residues. V was trimmed by 2 bases and J by 13 bases, leaving 15 bases between them. CDR3 DNA sequence: TGTGCCAGCAGCTTATTGCCGGGATATCATCAGTTCTTC. Its translation: CASSLLPGYHQFF.

The rearrangement links TRBV18 to TRBJ2-3; D unresolved. Germline V gene sequence: CDR1 KGHSH, CDR2 LQKENI. Between the trimmed V and J ends, which lost 1 base and 6 bases, there was a span of 20 bases. The CDR3 is 17 amino acids. Written as DNA, the CDR3 is TGTGCCAGCTCACCACAGAACCTGGGTTCAGGTATGGATACGCAGTATTTT. It codes for CASSPQNLGSGMDTQYF.

The chain joins TRBV20-1 to TRBJ2-7; D unresolved. Germline CDR1 DFQATT, CDR2 SNEGSKA (reference sequence). The V and J ends lost 7 bases and 0 bases respectively, with 10 bases between them. This CDR3 is 12 amino acids long. The chain's CDR3 is CSVSWSSYEQYF. CDR3 nucleotide sequence: TGCAGTGTTAGCTGGAGCTCCTACGAGCAGTACTTC.

This clonotype was counted a few times. The chain uses TRBV12-3 or TRBV12-4 and TRBJ1-1; no clear D. V was pared by 5 bases and J by 5 bases, with 12 bases between. This CDR3 region has 13 residues. The CDR3 sequence is CASSSHGGTEAFF. CDR3 sequence (DNA): TGTGCCAGCAGTAGCCATGGAGGGACTGAAGCTTTCTTT.

The rearrangement links TRBV25-1 to TRBJ2-3; possibly TRBD2 for D (5 bases). Germline V gene sequence: CDR1 MGHDK, CDR2 SYGVNS. With 2 bases removed from V and 1 base from J, the gap between germline ends came to 10 bases. This CDR3 has 15 amino acids. The CDR3: CASSEHGVGTDTQYF. CDR3 DNA sequence: TGTGCCAGCAGTGAACACGGGGTTGGCACAGATACGCAGTATTTT.

This clonotype was seen ten or more times. The rearrangement links TRBV9 to TRBJ1-1; 8 nucleotides line up with TRBD1. Germline assignment: CDR1 SGDLS and CDR2 YYNGEE. The CDR3 consists of 17 residues. V shed 0 bases and J 4 bases; nucleotides not matched to a gene: 11. DNA of the CDR3: TGTGCCAGCAGCGTAGGGGGGACAGGATATTTTCGCACTGAAGCTTTCTTT. Amino acids: CASSVGGTGYFRTEAFF.

This clonotype was detected a few times. The CDR3 bases are TGCGCCAGCGGGGGAGCGGGGATAGATGTTAAGAATGAGCAGTTCTTC. Protein sequence: CASGGAGIDVKNEQFF. The V call is TRBV10-2, the J call TRBJ2-1, with 7 bases identical to TRBD2. Germline CDR1 is WSHSY and CDR2 is SAAADI. The V and J ends lost 8 bases and 7 bases, in that order; junction bases with no gene match: 17. The CDR3 extends over 16 amino acids.

The chain employs TRBV2 and TRBJ1-1, with TRBD1 identical over 8 bases. This CDR3 is 15 amino acids long. Trimming took 4 bases from V and 6 from J; bases not matched to a gene: 10. Germline CDR1 and CDR2: SNHLY and FYNNEI. The CDR3 DNA is TGTGCCAGCAGTGCTTACAGGGGGACCCTCCCTGAAGCTTTCTTT. It encodes CASSAYRGTLPEAFF.

This chain links TRBV9 with TRBJ2-1; D perhaps matches TRBD2 (6 bases). Looked up from germline, CDR1 is SGDLS and CDR2 is YYNGEE. CDR3 length: 15 residues. V was clipped by 3 bases and J by 1 base, with 11 bases between them. CDR3 residues: CASSARLGSYNEQFF. In DNA form, the CDR3 reads TGTGCCAGCAGCGCTCGACTAGGTTCCTACAATGAGCAGTTCTTC.

The J gene is TRBJ1-5, the V gene TRBV14; D is unclear. Trimming took 0 bases from V and 3 from J, leaving 18 bases between them. The CDR3 runs to 18 residues. From germline, CDR1 is SGHDN and CDR2 FVKESK. Here the CDR3 DNA reads TGTGCCAGCAGCCAAGACTTTGAAGGTTATAGGGTCAATCAGCCCCAGCATTTT. This encodes CASSQDFEGYRVNQPQHF.

This rearrangement joins TRBV5-6 to TRBJ2-3, with TRBD2 matching 7 bases. The CDR3 length is 16 residues. CDR1 and CDR2 (germline): SGHDT, YYEEEE. V gave up 0 bases and J gave up 4 bases; unmatched junction bases: 8. The CDR3 loop is CASSLVRGGLPDTQYF. CDR3 sequence (DNA): TGTGCCAGCAGCTTGGTTAGGGGAGGGCTACCAGATACGCAGTATTTT.

This clonotype has more than one count but fewer than ten. CDR3 residues: CASSLISGRTNYNEQFF. The CDR3 nucleotides are TGTGCCAGCAGCTTAATATCTGGGAGGACCAACTACAATGAGCAGTTCTTC. The chain employs TRBV7-8 and TRBJ2-1, with D maybe TRBD2 (6 bases). CDR3 size: 17 residues. The germline V gene has CDR1 SGHVS and CDR2 FQNEAQ. The germline V and J ends were trimmed by 2 bases and 3 bases, with 17 bases remaining between them. The entire variable domain, with the rest obtained from reference TRBV7-8 and TRBJ2-1, is as follows: GAGVSQSPRYKVAKRGQDVALRCDPISGHVSLFWYQQALGQGPEFLTYFQNEAQLDKSGLPSDRFFAERPEGSVSTLKIQRTQQEDSAVYLCASSLISGRTNYNEQFFGPGTRLTVL.

A few counts support this clonotype. J is TRBJ2-5 and V is TRBV7-4; 8 nucleotides agree with TRBD2. The junction had 4 bases not matched to a gene; V was cut back by 1 base and J by 0 bases. This CDR3 contains 16 residues. Germline V gene sequence: CDR1 SGHVT, CDR2 SQSDAQ. The CDR3 protein is CASSLEFSGDQETQYF. DNA of the CDR3: TGTGCCAGCAGCTTAGAATTTAGCGGGGACCAAGAGACCCAGTACTTC.

J is TRBJ2-7 and V is TRBV5-5; tentatively, D is TRBD2 (6 bases). CDR3 length: 15 amino acids. Deletions cut 4 bases from V and 4 bases from J, with 18 bases between. The germline gives CDR1 SGHKS, CDR2 YYEKEE (reference sequence). Here the CDR3 reads CASSRSTSEVYEQYF. CDR3 nucleotides: TGTGCCAGCAGCCGGTCGACTAGTGAGGTTTACGAGCAGTACTTC.

J is TRBJ2-5 and V is TRBV7-6; 11 nucleotides line up with TRBD2. The CDR3 has 15 residues. Per the germline V gene, CDR1 is SGHVS and CDR2 is FNYEAQ. Trimming removed 2 bases from V and 5 bases from J; junction bases left unmatched: 4. CDR3 DNA sequence: TGTGCCAGCAGCTTAAGTGCTAGCGGGAGGGAGACCCAGTACTTC. Its translation: CASSLSASGRETQYF.